This T cell receptor (beta chain) came from a study of T cell changes during pregnancy in multiple sclerosis. This clone was recorded once. CDR1 and CDR2 (germline): PRHDT, FYEKMQ (reference sequence). The V and J ends lost 4 bases and 0 bases respectively, with 11 bases between them. The CDR3 is made up of 15 amino acids. Produced via immunoSEQ multiplex PCR; TCRdb's table is partial and in-frame only. Among approximately 60,000 clones listed, 94% were seen once. The chain has TRBV13 and TRBJ2-3; D is perhaps TRBD2 (6 bases). The sequencing used CD8+ T cells from peripheral blood mononuclear cells, collected in the third trimester of pregnancy. This sequence was found in a female donor with multiple sclerosis, enrolled in a pregnancy study. The CDR3 nucleotides are TGTGCCAGCAGCTCCGGGACTGCTAGCACAGATACGCAGTATTTT. Amino acids: CASSSGTASTDTQYF.